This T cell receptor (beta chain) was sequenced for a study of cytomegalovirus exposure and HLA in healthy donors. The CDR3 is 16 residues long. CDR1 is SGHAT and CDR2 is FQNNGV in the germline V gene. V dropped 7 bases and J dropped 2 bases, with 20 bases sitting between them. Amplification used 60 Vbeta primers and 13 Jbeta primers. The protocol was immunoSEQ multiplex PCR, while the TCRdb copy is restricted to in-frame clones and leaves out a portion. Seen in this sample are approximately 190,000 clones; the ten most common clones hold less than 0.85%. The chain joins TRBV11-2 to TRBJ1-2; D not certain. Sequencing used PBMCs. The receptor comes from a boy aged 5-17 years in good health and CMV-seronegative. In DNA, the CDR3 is TGTGCCAGCAACCCGAGCGGAAGCGGAGCAAACTATGGCTACACCTTC. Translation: CASNPSGSGANYGYTF.